This T cell receptor (beta chain) was captured by sequencing in a study of blood T cell repertoires in COVID-19. Produced via immunoSEQ multiplex PCR; TCRdb's table is partial and in-frame only. The table lists 250,000 or so clones, more than 75% of them singletons. The CDR3 covers 18 residues. Unmatched junction bases numbered 6, after V lost 0 bases and J lost 3 bases. From germline, CDR1 is SGHRS and CDR2 YFSETQ. What was sequenced was PBMCs or T cells enriched from blood (not recorded which). This sequence originates from a woman aged 50 to 60 who had been exposed to COVID-19. The V and J genes are TRBV5-1 and TRBJ2-6, with TRBD2 matching over 10 bases. The CDR3 here is CASSLEPSGGYGANVLTF. In DNA, the CDR3 is TGCGCCAGCAGCTTGGAGCCTAGCGGGGGCTATGGGGCCAACGTCCTGACTTTC.